The T cell receptor (beta chain) under discussion was sequenced for a study of CD8+CD57+ T cells in acquired aplastic anemia. Study summary: For CD4+ cells, healthy donors had an average of about 10 million reads.

The template for TCR beta VDJ and CDR3 sequence profiling was genomic DNA. Each CDR3 protein gets one entry after TCRdb re-called the reads with MiXCR. The table records about 190,000 distinct CDR3 sequences, around 50% of them present only once. Sequencing was carried out using sorted CD4+, CD8+, or CD8+CD57+ T cells (not recorded which) from PBMCs. This clonotype was obtained from a human donor in good health, serving as a control.

The CDR3 DNA is TGTGCCAGCAGTCTCCGGACAGGGCCGAACACTGAAGCTTTCTTT. Its protein product is CASSLRTGPNTEAFF. This chain joins TRBV27 and TRBJ1-1; 8 bases are shared with TRBD1. Unmatched junction bases numbered 6, after V lost 5 bases and J lost 1 base. Per the germline V gene, CDR1 is MNHEY and CDR2 is SMNVEV (reference sequence). CDR3 length equals 15 residues.